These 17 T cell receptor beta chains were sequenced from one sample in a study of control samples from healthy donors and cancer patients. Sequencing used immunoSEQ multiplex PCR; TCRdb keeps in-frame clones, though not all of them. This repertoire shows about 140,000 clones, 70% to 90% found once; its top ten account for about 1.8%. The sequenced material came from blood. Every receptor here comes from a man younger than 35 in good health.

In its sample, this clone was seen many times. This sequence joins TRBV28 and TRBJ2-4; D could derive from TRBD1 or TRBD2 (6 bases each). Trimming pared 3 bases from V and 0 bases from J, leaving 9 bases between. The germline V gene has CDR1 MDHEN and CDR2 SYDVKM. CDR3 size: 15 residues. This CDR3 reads CASSFRGVAKNIQYF. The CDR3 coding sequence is TGTGCCAGCAGTTTTAGGGGGGTAGCCAAAAACATTCAGTACTTC.

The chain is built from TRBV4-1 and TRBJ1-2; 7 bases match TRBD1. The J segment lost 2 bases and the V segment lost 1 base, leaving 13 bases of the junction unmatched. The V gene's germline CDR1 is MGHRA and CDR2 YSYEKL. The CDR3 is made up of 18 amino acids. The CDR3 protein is CASSQVVPRQGGNYGYTF. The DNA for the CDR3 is TGCGCCAGCAGCCAAGTGGTCCCTAGACAGGGTGGAAACTATGGCTACACCTTC.

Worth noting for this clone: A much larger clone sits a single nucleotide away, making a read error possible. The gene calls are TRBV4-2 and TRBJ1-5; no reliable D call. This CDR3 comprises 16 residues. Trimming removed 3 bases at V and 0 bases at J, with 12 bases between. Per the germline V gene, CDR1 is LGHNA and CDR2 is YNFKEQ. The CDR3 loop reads CASSHGRAYSNQPQHF. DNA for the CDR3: TGTGCCAGCAGCCACGGACGGGCTTATAGCAATCAGCCCCAGCATTTT.

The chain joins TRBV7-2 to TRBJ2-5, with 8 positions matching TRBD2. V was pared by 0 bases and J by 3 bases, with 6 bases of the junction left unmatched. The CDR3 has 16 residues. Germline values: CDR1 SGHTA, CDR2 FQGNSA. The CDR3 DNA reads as TGTGCCAGCAGCTTAGCCCCAAGGACTAGCAAAGAGACCCAGTACTTC. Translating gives CASSLAPRTSKETQYF. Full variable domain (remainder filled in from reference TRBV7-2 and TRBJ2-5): GAGVSQSPSNKVTEKGKDVELRCDPISGHTALYWYRQSLGQGLEFLIYFQGNSAPDKSGLPSDRFSAERTGGSVSTLTIQRTQQEDSAVYLCASSLAPRTSKETQYFGPGTRLLVL.

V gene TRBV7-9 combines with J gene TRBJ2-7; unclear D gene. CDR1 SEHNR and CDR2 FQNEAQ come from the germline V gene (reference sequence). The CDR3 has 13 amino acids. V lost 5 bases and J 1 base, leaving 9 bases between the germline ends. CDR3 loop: CASSQTISYEQYF. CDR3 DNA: TGTGCCAGCAGCCAGACAATTTCCTACGAGCAGTACTTC.

In DNA form, the CDR3 reads TGTGCCAGCAGCAGACAGGGGGCCGGGGCCAACGTCCTGACTTTC. It is translated as CASSRQGAGANVLTF. The chain couples TRBV5-4 to TRBJ2-6; 10 bases agree with TRBD1. V lost 4 bases and J lost 4; bases outside the gene matches: 2. The CDR3 length is 15 residues. Germline CDR1 SGHNT, CDR2 YYREEE (reference sequence).

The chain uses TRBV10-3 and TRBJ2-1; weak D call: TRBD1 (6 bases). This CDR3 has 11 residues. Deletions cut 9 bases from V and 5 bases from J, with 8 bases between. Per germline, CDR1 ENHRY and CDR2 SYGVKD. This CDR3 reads CAIGTNNEQFF. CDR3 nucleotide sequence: TGTGCCATAGGGACAAACAATGAGCAGTTCTTC.

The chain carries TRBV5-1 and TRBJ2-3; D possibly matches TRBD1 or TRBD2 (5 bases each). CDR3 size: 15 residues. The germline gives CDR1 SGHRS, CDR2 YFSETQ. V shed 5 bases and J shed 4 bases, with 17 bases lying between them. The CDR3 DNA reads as TGCGCCAGCAGTTATTACGGGGCTTCAGCAGATACGCAGTATTTT. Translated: CASSYYGASADTQYF.

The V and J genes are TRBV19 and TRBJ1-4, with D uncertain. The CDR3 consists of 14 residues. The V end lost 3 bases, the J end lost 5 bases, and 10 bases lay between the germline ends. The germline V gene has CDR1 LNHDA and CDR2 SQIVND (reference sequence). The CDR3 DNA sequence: TGTGCCAGTAGTATTAGCACGGACAATGAAAAACTGTTTTTT. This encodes CASSISTDNEKLFF. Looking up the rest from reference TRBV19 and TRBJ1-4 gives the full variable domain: DGGITQSPKYLFRKEGQNVTLSCEQNLNHDAMYWYRQDPGQGLRLIYYSQIVNDFQKGDIAEGYSVSREKKESFPLTVTSAQKNPTAFYLCASSISTDNEKLFFGSGTQLSVL.

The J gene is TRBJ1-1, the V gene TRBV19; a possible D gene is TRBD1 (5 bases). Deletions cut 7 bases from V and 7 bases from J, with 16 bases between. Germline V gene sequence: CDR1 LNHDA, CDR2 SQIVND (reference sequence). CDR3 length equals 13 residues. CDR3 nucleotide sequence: TGTGCCAGTAAGGTTCCGGCGAGGGGTGAAGCTTTCTTT. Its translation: CASKVPARGEAFF. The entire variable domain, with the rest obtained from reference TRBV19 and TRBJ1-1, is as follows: DGGITQSPKYLFRKEGQNVTLSCEQNLNHDAMYWYRQDPGQGLRLIYYSQIVNDFQKGDIAEGYSVSREKKESFPLTVTSAQKNPTAFYLCASKVPARGEAFFGQGTRLTVV.

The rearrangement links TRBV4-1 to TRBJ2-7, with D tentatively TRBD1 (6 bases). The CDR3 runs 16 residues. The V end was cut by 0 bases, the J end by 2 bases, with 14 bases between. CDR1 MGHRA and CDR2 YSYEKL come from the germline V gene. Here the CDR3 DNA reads TGCGCCAGCAGCCAAGAAGGGACAACGGAGACCTACGAGCAGTACTTC. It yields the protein CASSQEGTTETYEQYF.

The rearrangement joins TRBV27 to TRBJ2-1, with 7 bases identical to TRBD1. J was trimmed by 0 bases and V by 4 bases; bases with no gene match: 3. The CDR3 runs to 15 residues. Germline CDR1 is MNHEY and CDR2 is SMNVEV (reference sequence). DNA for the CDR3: TGTGCCAGCAGTTCAGGGGACAGCTCCTACAATGAGCAGTTCTTC. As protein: CASSSGDSSYNEQFF.

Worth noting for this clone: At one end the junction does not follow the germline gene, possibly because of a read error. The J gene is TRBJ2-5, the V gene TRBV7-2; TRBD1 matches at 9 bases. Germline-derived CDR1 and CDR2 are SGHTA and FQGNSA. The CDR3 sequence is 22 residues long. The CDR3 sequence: CACSLASRDREKIVWIRETQYF. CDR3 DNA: TGTGCCTGCAGCTTAGCTTCACGGGACAGGGAGAAAATTGTCTGGATCCGGGAGACCCAGTACTTC. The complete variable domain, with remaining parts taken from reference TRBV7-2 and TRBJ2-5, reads GAGVSQSPSNKVTEKGKDVELRCDPISGHTALYWYRQSLGQGLEFLIYFQGNSAPDKSGLPSDRFSAERTGGSVSTLTIQRTQQEDSAVYLCACSLASRDREKIVWIRETQYFGPGTRLLVL.

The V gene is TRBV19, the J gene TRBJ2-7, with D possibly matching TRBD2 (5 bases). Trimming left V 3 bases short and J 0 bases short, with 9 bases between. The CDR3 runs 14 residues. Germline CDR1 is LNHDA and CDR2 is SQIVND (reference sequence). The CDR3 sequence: CASSINRDSYEQYF. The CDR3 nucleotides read TGTGCCAGTAGTATTAATCGGGACTCCTACGAGCAGTACTTC.

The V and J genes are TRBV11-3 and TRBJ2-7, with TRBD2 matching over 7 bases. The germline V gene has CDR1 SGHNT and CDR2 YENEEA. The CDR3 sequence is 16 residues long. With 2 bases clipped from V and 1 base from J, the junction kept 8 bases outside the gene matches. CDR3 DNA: TGTGCCAGCAGCTTAAGAAGCGGGGCATTTTCCTACGAGCAGTACTTC. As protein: CASSLRSGAFSYEQYF.

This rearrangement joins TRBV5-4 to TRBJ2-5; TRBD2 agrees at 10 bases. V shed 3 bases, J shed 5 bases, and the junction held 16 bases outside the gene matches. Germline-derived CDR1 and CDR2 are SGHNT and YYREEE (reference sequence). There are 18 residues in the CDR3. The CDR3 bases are TGTGCCAGCAGCTCCCCAGACAAAGCGGGGGGGCCGAAGGAGACCCAGTACTTC. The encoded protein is CASSSPDKAGGPKETQYF.

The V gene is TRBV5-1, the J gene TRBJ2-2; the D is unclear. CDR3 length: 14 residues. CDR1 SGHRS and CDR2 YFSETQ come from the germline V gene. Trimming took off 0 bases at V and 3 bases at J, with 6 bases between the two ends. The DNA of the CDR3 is TGCGCCAGCAGCTTGGCCGAATACACCGGGGAGCTGTTTTTT. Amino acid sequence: CASSLAEYTGELFF. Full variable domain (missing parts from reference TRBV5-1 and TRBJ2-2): KAGVTQTPRYLIKTRGQQVTLSCSPISGHRSVSWYQQTPGQGLQFLFEYFSETQRNKGNFPGRFSGRQFSNSRSEMNVSTLELGDSALYLCASSLAEYTGELFFGEGSRLTVL.